Described below is a single TCR beta chain sequence and its context. The data stem from a study of blood T cell repertoires in COVID-19. Study background: From the United States, Italy and Spain came samples of acute and convalescent COVID-19.

Method: immunoSEQ multiplex PCR; TCRdb's copy keeps in-frame clones and lacks some. Found here are approximately 150,000 clones, over 70% of them singletons; the top ten hold approximately 6.5%. The germline CDR1 and CDR2 sequences are SGHRS and YFSETQ. V lost 4 bases, J lost 5 bases, and 6 bases stayed unmatched. There are 14 residues in the CDR3. The sequence derives from a man older than 75 with acute or convalescent COVID-19. J is TRBJ2-5 and V is TRBV5-1; 9 positions match TRBD1. Sequenced input: peripheral blood. CDR3 region: CASSPSGTGETQYF. CDR3 sequence (DNA): TGCGCCAGCAGCCCCTCCGGGACAGGGGAGACCCAGTACTTC.